Each of the 24 T cell receptor beta chains below was sequenced from the same sample in a study of blood T cell repertoires in COVID-19. Some clones are missing from TCRdb's copy, which holds only in-frame ones; the method was immunoSEQ multiplex PCR. The sample records 250,000 to 300,000 clones, around nine tenths being singletons. The sequenced sample was peripheral blood. Receptor source: a woman aged 25 to 39 with COVID-19, enrolled during active disease.

The chain is built from TRBV18 and TRBJ1-1; tentatively, D is TRBD1 (5 bases). V was cut by 3 bases and J by 10 bases, with 15 bases left in between. There are 13 residues in the CDR3. Germline V gene data show CDR1 as KGHSH and CDR2 as LQKENI. CDR3 DNA sequence: TGTGCCAGCTCACCCGCCAGGGATAGCGGAGCTTTCTTT. It translates to CASSPARDSGAFF. The full variable domain, with the rest looked up from reference TRBV18 and TRBJ1-1, is NAGVMQNPRHLVRRRGQEARLRCSPMKGHSHVYWYRQLPEEGLKFMVYLQKENIIDESGMPKERFSAEFPKEGPSILRIQQVVRGDSAAYFCASSPARDSGAFFGQGTRLTVV.

The gene calls are TRBV6-5 and TRBJ1-1; D uncertain. Germline CDR1 reads MNHEY; CDR2 reads SVGAGI. CDR3 length equals 15 residues. Between the trimmed V and J ends, which lost 5 bases and 0 bases, there was a span of 13 bases. The CDR3 DNA reads TGTGCCAGCAGTCCAGCCGGAGCAATGAACACTGAAGCTTTCTTT. This encodes CASSPAGAMNTEAFF.

V usage is TRBV2 and J usage is TRBJ1-4; TRBD1 might be the D (5 bases). The V end lost 4 bases, the J end lost 7 bases, and 13 bases lay between the germline ends. This CDR3 has 14 residues. CDR1 is SNHLY, CDR2 FYNNEI, per germline. CDR3: CASSVQGGGEKLFF. The CDR3 region has the DNA TGTGCCAGCAGTGTCCAGGGAGGCGGTGAAAAACTGTTTTTT.

This chain connects TRBV4-1 to TRBJ1-1; a weak D match, TRBD1 (6 bases). The V and J ends lost 3 bases and 2 bases respectively, with 13 bases between them. The germline V gene encodes CDR1 MGHRA and CDR2 YSYEKL. The CDR3 has 15 residues. The CDR3 nucleotides are TGCGCCAGCAGCCATGGACAGATTTTTAACACTGAAGCTTTCTTT. This encodes CASSHGQIFNTEAFF.

J is TRBJ1-3 and V is TRBV30; D may be TRBD1 (6 bases). Germline V gives CDR1 GTSNPN, CDR2 SVGIG (reference sequence). Deletions cut 4 bases from V and 0 bases from J, with 19 bases between. The CDR3 has 17 residues. CDR3 coding DNA: TGTGCCTGGACTATCGATCGGGGGGGCCTCTCTGGAAACACCATATATTTT. It encodes CAWTIDRGGLSGNTIYF. Filled out from reference TRBV30 and TRBJ1-3, the complete variable domain reads SQTIHQWPATLVQPVGSPLSLECTVEGTSNPNLYWYRQAAGRGLQLLFYSVGIGQISSEVPQNLSASRPQDRQFILSSKKLLLSDSGFYLCAWTIDRGGLSGNTIYFGEGSWLTVV.

The CDR3 here is CSVNSGTYEQYF. The CDR3 DNA reads TGCAGCGTTAATAGCGGGACCTACGAGCAGTACTTC. This chain links TRBV29-1 with TRBJ2-7; 8 nucleotides match TRBD2. Germline loops: CDR1 SQVTM, CDR2 ANQGSEA. V gave up 5 bases and J gave up 2 bases; unmatched junction bases: 2. This CDR3 has 12 amino acids.

This chain's CDR3 is CASSYSGDRLQETQYF. As DNA, the CDR3 is TGTGCCAGCAGTTACTCGGGGGACAGGCTCCAAGAGACCCAGTACTTC. The chain carries TRBV6-5 and TRBJ2-5; 8 nucleotides match TRBD1. The CDR3 is 16 residues long. J lost 1 base, V lost 0 bases, and 4 bases had no gene match. CDR1 and CDR2 from the germline V gene are MNHEY and SVGAGI.

The chain recombines TRBV6-2 or TRBV6-3 with TRBJ2-1, with 12 bases aligning to TRBD2. This CDR3 is built from 15 residues. Germline values: CDR1 MNHEY, CDR2 SVGEGT. The ends lost 2 bases at V and 6 bases at J; junction bases unmatched: 2. CDR3: CASSYLGLAGNEQFF. The CDR3 nucleotides read TGTGCCAGCAGTTACCTGGGACTAGCGGGCAATGAGCAGTTCTTC.

This clone came up a few times. The J gene is TRBJ1-1, the V gene TRBV18, with 10 bases matching TRBD1. Germline values: CDR1 KGHSH, CDR2 LQKENI. This CDR3 spans 15 amino acids. The ends lost 5 bases at V and 5 bases at J; junction bases unmatched: 8. In nucleotides, the CDR3 is TGTGCCAGCTCAAACCTCCCGGACAGGGGGACTGAAGCTTTCTTT. Translation gives CASSNLPDRGTEAFF.

The chain joins TRBV24-1 to TRBJ1-2; weak D call: TRBD1 (5 bases). There are 13 residues in the CDR3. CDR1 is KGHDR, CDR2 SFDVKD, per germline. V gave up 4 bases and J gave up 7 bases, with 12 bases separating them. The CDR3 is CATSEPGRAGYTF. CDR3 in DNA: TGTGCCACCAGTGAGCCCGGCAGGGCTGGCTACACCTTC.

The chain combines TRBV5-1 with TRBJ2-5, with a tentative D call TRBD2 (5 bases). This CDR3 has 14 amino acids. V gave up 1 base and J gave up 4 bases, with 11 bases separating them. Germline CDR1 and CDR2: SGHRS and YFSETQ. CDR3 DNA: TGCGCCAGCAGCTTGAGGGTAGCGAGAGAGACCCAGTACTTC. Protein sequence: CASSLRVARETQYF.

This chain joins TRBV5-6 and TRBJ2-7; TRBD1 matches at 7 bases. CDR3 length: 16 residues. Per the germline V gene, CDR1 is SGHDT and CDR2 is YYEEEE. Trimming at V came to 0 bases and at J to 0 bases, leaving 6 bases not matched to a gene. CDR3 sequence: CASSLGQGSGSYEQYF. DNA of the CDR3: TGTGCCAGCAGCTTGGGACAGGGTTCGGGCTCCTACGAGCAGTACTTC. Complete variable domain (other parts from reference TRBV5-6 and TRBJ2-7): DAGVTQSPTHLIKTRGQQVTLRCSPKSGHDTVSWYQQALGQGPQFIFQYYEEEERQRGNFPDRFSGHQFPNYSSELNVNALLLGDSALYLCASSLGQGSGSYEQYFGPGTRLTVT.

V is TRBV19 and J is TRBJ1-5, with D perhaps matching TRBD1 (6 bases). Trimming took off 5 bases at V and 7 bases at J, with 18 bases between the two ends. Germline-derived CDR1 and CDR2 are LNHDA and SQIVND (reference sequence). The CDR3 length is 15 residues. DNA for the CDR3: TGTGCCAGTAGTGCCCTCGCGGGGGGGCGGCAGCCCCAGCATTTT. It specifies CASSALAGGRQPQHF. The full variable domain, with the rest looked up from reference TRBV19 and TRBJ1-5, is DGGITQSPKYLFRKEGQNVTLSCEQNLNHDAMYWYRQDPGQGLRLIYYSQIVNDFQKGDIAEGYSVSREKKESFPLTVTSAQKNPTAFYLCASSALAGGRQPQHFGDGTRLSIL.

V is TRBV27 and J is TRBJ1-6; D may be TRBD1 (6 bases). This CDR3 has 15 amino acids. Looked up from germline, CDR1 is MNHEY and CDR2 is SMNVEV (reference sequence). Trimming shortened V by 6 bases and J by 7 bases, and 16 bases separated the two germline ends. CDR3 sequence reads: CASRQGGVLNSPLHF. The CDR3 region has the DNA TGTGCCAGCAGACAGGGTGGGGTGTTGAATTCACCCCTCCACTTT.

The chain combines TRBV9 with TRBJ2-1; TRBD2 matches 9 bases. This CDR3 is built from 16 residues. Germline V lookup: CDR1 SGDLS, CDR2 YYNGEE. Unmatched junction bases numbered 10, after V lost 0 bases and J lost 9 bases. The CDR3 sequence: CASSVGASGTAREQFF. In DNA, the CDR3 is TGTGCCAGCAGCGTAGGGGCTAGCGGGACCGCGCGTGAGCAGTTCTTC.

V usage is TRBV24-1 and J usage is TRBJ2-2; no clear D. V dropped 6 bases and J dropped 4 bases, with 8 bases sitting between them. Germline lookup yields CDR1 KGHDR and CDR2 SFDVKD. The CDR3 consists of 13 residues. The CDR3: CATSLAFTGELFF. CDR3 bases: TGTGCCACCAGTTTGGCATTCACCGGGGAGCTGTTTTTT.

This clone showed up just once. This chain links TRBV11-2 with TRBJ2-3; D is possibly TRBD2 (6 bases). CDR1 is SGHAT, CDR2 FQNNGV, per germline. V was clipped by 3 bases and J by 5 bases, with 15 bases between them. The CDR3 length is 15 residues. This CDR3 reads CASSFSGAAQDTQYF. The CDR3 DNA is TGTGCCAGCAGCTTTAGCGGAGCTGCACAAGATACGCAGTATTTT. The whole variable domain, filled in from reference TRBV11-2 and TRBJ2-3, reads EAGVAQSPRYKIIEKRQSVAFWCNPISGHATLYWYQQILGQGPKLLIQFQNNGVVDDSQLPKDRFSAERLKGVDSTLKIQPAKLEDSAVYLCASSFSGAAQDTQYFGPGTRLTVL.

In its sample, this clone was seen once. The chain recombines TRBV11-2 with TRBJ2-7; D may be TRBD2 (6 bases). The germline V gene encodes CDR1 SGHAT and CDR2 FQNNGV. This CDR3 has 14 residues. The V end was cut by 5 bases, the J end by 0 bases, with 11 bases between. The CDR3 sequence is CASSNPTSSYEQYF. The CDR3 nucleotides read TGTGCCAGCAGCAACCCGACTAGCTCCTACGAGCAGTACTTC. The whole variable domain, filled in from reference TRBV11-2 and TRBJ2-7, reads EAGVAQSPRYKIIEKRQSVAFWCNPISGHATLYWYQQILGQGPKLLIQFQNNGVVDDSQLPKDRFSAERLKGVDSTLKIQPAKLEDSAVYLCASSNPTSSYEQYFGPGTRLTVT.

The chain has TRBV2 and TRBJ1-4, with D possibly TRBD1 on 5 matching bases. CDR1 SNHLY and CDR2 FYNNEI come from the germline V gene. This CDR3 has 14 amino acids. Trimming left V 6 bases short and J 4 bases short, with 12 bases between. The CDR3 nucleotides are TGTGCCAGCAGGGTCGCGACAGTTAATGAAAAACTGTTTTTT. It codes for CASRVATVNEKLFF.

V gene TRBV6-1 combines with J gene TRBJ2-1, with 9 bases aligning to TRBD2. Unmatched junction bases numbered 3, after V lost 1 base and J lost 5 bases. CDR1 is MNHNS and CDR2 is SASEGT in the germline V gene. The CDR3 contains 15 residues. This CDR3 reads CASSEGAGGHNEQFF. In DNA, the CDR3 is TGTGCCAGCAGTGAAGGGGCGGGAGGGCACAATGAGCAGTTCTTC.

This sequence joins TRBV19 and TRBJ1-3; TRBD1 agrees at 7 bases. The CDR3 loop spans 15 amino acids. Germline lookup yields CDR1 LNHDA and CDR2 SQIVND (reference sequence). V lost 6 bases to trimming and J lost 5 bases; unmatched junction nucleotides: 10. CDR3 DNA: TGTGCCAGTAGCTTGGAGGGGGCGAGGAGAAACACCATATATTTT. It encodes CASSLEGARRNTIYF. The full variable domain, its missing parts supplied by reference TRBV19 and TRBJ1-3, is DGGITQSPKYLFRKEGQNVTLSCEQNLNHDAMYWYRQDPGQGLRLIYYSQIVNDFQKGDIAEGYSVSREKKESFPLTVTSAQKNPTAFYLCASSLEGARRNTIYFGEGSWLTVV.

V and J are TRBV2 and TRBJ2-5, with TRBD1 identical over 10 bases. V dropped 4 bases and J dropped 4; count of bases not matched to a gene: 6. The germline V gene encodes CDR1 SNHLY and CDR2 FYNNEI. This CDR3 has 15 amino acids. CDR3 DNA: TGTGCCAGCAGTGTGCGGACAGGGGGTGGAGAGACCCAGTACTTC. This encodes CASSVRTGGGETQYF.

The V call is TRBV7-3, the J call TRBJ2-1, with 9 bases that match TRBD2. The CDR3 is made up of 15 amino acids. The V gene's germline CDR1 is SGHTA and CDR2 FQGTGA. V trimming: 3 bases; J trimming: 4 bases; junction bases outside the gene matches: 4. The CDR3 DNA sequence: TGTGCCAGCAGCTTCGCGGCGGGAGGGTACAATGAGCAGTTCTTC. This encodes CASSFAAGGYNEQFF.

The chain carries TRBV4-1 and TRBJ1-6; D possibly corresponds to TRBD1 (6 bases). Looked up from germline, CDR1 is MGHRA and CDR2 is YSYEKL. The CDR3 extends over 16 amino acids. V was clipped by 4 bases and J by 0 bases, with 10 bases between them. CDR3 in amino acids: CASSRTGSSYNSPLHF. In nucleotides, the CDR3 is TGCGCCAGCAGCCGCACAGGGAGCTCCTATAATTCACCCCTCCACTTT.